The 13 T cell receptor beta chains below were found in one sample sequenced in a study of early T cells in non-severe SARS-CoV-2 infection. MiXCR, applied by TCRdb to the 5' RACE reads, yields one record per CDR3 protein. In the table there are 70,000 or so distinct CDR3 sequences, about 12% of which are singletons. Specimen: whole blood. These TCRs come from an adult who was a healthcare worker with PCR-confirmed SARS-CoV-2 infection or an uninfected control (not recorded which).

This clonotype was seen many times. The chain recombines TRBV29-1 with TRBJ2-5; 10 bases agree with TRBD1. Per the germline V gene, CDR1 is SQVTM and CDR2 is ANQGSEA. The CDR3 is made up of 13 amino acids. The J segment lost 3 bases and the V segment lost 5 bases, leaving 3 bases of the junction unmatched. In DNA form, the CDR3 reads TGCAGCGTTCTGGACAGGGGGAAAGAGACCCAGTACTTC. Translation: CSVLDRGKETQYF.

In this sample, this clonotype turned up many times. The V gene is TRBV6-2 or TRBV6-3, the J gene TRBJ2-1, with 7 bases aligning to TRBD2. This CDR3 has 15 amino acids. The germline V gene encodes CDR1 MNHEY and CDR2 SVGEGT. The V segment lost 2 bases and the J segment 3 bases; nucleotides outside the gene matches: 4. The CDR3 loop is CASSYLWGGYNEQFF. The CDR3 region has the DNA TGTGCCAGCAGTTACCTTTGGGGGGGCTACAATGAGCAGTTCTTC.

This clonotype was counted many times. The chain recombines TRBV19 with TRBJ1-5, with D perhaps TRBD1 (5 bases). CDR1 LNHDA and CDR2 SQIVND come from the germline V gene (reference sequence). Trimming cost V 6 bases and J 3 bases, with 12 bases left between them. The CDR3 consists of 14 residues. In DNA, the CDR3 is TGTGCCAGTAGCCTCAGGGTAATCAATCAGCCCCAGCATTTT. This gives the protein CASSLRVINQPQHF.

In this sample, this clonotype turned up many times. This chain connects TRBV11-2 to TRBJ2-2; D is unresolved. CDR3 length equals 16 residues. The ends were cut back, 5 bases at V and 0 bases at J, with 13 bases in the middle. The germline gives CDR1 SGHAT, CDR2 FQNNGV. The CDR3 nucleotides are TGTGCCAGCAGCCCCGGTATCGGCGCGAACACCGGGGAGCTGTTTTTT. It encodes CASSPGIGANTGELFF.

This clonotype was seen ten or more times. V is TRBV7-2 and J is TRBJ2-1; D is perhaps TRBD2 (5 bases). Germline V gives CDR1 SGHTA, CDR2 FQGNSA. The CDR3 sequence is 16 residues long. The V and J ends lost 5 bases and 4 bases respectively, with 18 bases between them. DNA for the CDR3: TGTGCCAGCAGCCCTTGGGTCACCACGGGGTACAATGAGCAGTTCTTC. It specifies CASSPWVTTGYNEQFF.

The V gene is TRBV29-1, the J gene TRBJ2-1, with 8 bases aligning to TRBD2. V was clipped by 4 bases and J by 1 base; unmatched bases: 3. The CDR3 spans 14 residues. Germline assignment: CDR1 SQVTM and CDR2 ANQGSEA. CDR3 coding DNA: TGCAGCGTTGCGGGAGGGCAATCCTACAATGAGCAGTTCTTC. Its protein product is CSVAGGQSYNEQFF.

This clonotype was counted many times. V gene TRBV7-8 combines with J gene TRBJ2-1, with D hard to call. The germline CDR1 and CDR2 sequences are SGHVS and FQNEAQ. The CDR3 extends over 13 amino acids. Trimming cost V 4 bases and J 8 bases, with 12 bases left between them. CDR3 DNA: TGTGCCAGCAGCTCCCGACACGCGGATGAGCAGTTCTTC. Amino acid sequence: CASSSRHADEQFF.

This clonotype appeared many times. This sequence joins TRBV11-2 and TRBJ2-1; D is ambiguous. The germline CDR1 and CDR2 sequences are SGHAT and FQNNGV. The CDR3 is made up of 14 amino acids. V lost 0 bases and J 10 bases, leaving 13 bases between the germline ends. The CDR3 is CASSLDRVVSEQFF. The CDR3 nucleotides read TGTGCCAGCAGCTTAGATCGGGTAGTCAGCGAGCAGTTCTTC.

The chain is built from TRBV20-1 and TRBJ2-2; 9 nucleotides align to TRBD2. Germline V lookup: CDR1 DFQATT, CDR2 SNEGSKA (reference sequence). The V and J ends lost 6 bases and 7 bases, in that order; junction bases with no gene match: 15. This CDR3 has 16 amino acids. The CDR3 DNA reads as TGCAGTGCCATACCACTGATAGCGGGAGCGGTCGGGGAGCTGTTTTTT. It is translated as CSAIPLIAGAVGELFF.

The CDR3 is CASSLFSNQPQHF. The CDR3, as DNA: TGTGCCAGCAGCCTATTTAGCAATCAGCCCCAGCATTTT. This chain joins TRBV16 and TRBJ1-5; D is ambiguous. From germline, CDR1 is KGHSY and CDR2 FQNENV. This CDR3 spans 13 amino acids. V was trimmed by 4 bases and J by 0 bases, leaving 4 bases between them.

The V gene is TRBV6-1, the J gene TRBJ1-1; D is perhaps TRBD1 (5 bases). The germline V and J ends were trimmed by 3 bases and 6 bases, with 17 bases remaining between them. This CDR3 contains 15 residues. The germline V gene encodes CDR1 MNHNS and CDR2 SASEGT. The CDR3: CASSDEQGGGAEAFF. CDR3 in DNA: TGTGCCAGCAGTGACGAGCAGGGCGGTGGTGCTGAAGCTTTCTTT.

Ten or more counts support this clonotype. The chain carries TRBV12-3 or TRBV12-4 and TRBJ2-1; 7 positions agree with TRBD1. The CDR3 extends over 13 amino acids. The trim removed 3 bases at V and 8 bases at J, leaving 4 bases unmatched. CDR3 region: CASSFDRVHEQFF. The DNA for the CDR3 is TGTGCCAGCAGTTTCGACAGGGTACATGAGCAGTTCTTC.

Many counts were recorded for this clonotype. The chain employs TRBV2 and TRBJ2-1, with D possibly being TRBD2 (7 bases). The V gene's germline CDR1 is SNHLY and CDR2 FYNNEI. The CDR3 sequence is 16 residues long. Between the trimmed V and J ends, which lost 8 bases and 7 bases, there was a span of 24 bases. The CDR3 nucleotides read TGTGCCAGCCCTTTCCCCCTTAGTAAGGGGGGGAATGAGCAGTTCTTC. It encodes CASPFPLSKGGNEQFF.